The 9 T cell receptor beta chains given below trace back to one sample, sequenced in a study of graft-versus-host responses after intestinal transplantation. Assay used: immunoSEQ multiplex PCR; TCRdb lists only in-frame clones, some missing. The sample holds about 90,000 clones, 80% to 95% seen once. Antigens for these TCRs are unknown. The sample was unstimulated CD8+ T cells sorted from spleen or lymph node cells, taken before transplant. Receptor source: a human donor who was the organ donor for an intestinal transplant.

The chain uses TRBV27 and TRBJ2-7; D perhaps matches TRBD2 (6 bases). CDR1 and CDR2 (germline): MNHEY, SMNVEV (reference sequence). The CDR3 has 15 amino acids. V lost 0 bases and J 6 bases, leaving 15 bases between the germline ends. DNA for the CDR3: TGTGCCAGCAGTTTATCGGCTGGGGGGTTTCGCGAGCAGTACTTC. Translated: CASSLSAGGFREQYF.

This sequence joins TRBV6-5 and TRBJ2-3; D possibly corresponds to TRBD2 (5 bases). The CDR3 consists of 15 residues. Trimming left V 2 bases short and J 2 bases short, with 11 bases between. The germline V gene has CDR1 MNHEY and CDR2 SVGAGI. This chain's CDR3 is CASSYQSGSTDTQYF. The DNA of the CDR3 is TGTGCCAGCAGTTACCAATCGGGATCCACAGATACGCAGTATTTT.

The chain couples TRBV5-1 to TRBJ1-2, with D unclear. V was clipped by 0 bases and J by 6 bases, with 9 bases between them. The CDR3 sequence is 13 residues long. CDR1 and CDR2 from the germline V gene are SGHRS and YFSETQ. The CDR3 DNA follows: TGCGCCAGCAGCTTGGCCGGACTCCATGGCTACACCTTC. Encoded protein: CASSLAGLHGYTF.

The V call is TRBV7-3, the J call TRBJ2-5; D remains ambiguous. Germline V lookup: CDR1 SGHTA, CDR2 FQGTGA. The CDR3 contains 13 residues. V dropped 4 bases and J dropped 9 bases, with 15 bases sitting between them. CDR3 DNA sequence: TGTGCCAGCAGCTCTACGTCATATGAGGCCCAGTACTTC. Translated, it gives CASSSTSYEAQYF.

The chain uses TRBV9 and TRBJ1-2; no firm D call. Germline assignment: CDR1 SGDLS and CDR2 YYNGEE. This CDR3 has 18 residues. Trimming shortened V by 0 bases and J by 4 bases, and 22 bases separated the two germline ends. This CDR3 is CASSVGGSERRLTYGYTF. Written as DNA, the CDR3 is TGTGCCAGCAGCGTAGGAGGGTCAGAGAGGAGGTTGACCTATGGCTACACCTTC.

The V call is TRBV5-4, the J call TRBJ2-1, with 8 bases lining up with TRBD1. V gave up 4 bases and J gave up 3 bases; unmatched junction bases: 6. The length of the CDR3 is 15 residues. CDR1 and CDR2 from the germline V gene are SGHNT and YYREEE (reference sequence). DNA of the CDR3: TGTGCCAGCAGCGCAGACAGGGGAATCTACAATGAGCAGTTCTTC. This translates into CASSADRGIYNEQFF.

The chain uses TRBV6-1 and TRBJ2-7; 10 bases match TRBD1. J gave up 0 bases and V 7 bases, and 6 bases lay outside the gene matches. This CDR3 is built from 15 residues. Germline V gives CDR1 MNHNS, CDR2 SASEGT. The CDR3 bases are TGTGCCAGCAACTGGGACAGGGGCCGCTCCTACGAGCAGTACTTC. Amino acid sequence: CASNWDRGRSYEQYF.

This sequence joins TRBV28 and TRBJ1-1; D ambiguous. Trimming cost V 7 bases and J 1 base, with 7 bases left between them. The CDR3 spans 12 residues. Germline-derived CDR1 and CDR2 are MDHEN and SYDVKM. This CDR3 is CASKDWNTEAFF. CDR3 bases: TGTGCCAGCAAGGACTGGAACACTGAAGCTTTCTTT. Filled out from reference TRBV28 and TRBJ1-1, the complete variable domain reads DVKVTQSSRYLVKRTGEKVFLECVQDMDHENMFWYRQDPGLGLRLIYFSYDVKMKEKGDIPEGYSVSREKKERFSLILESASTNQTSMYLCASKDWNTEAFFGQGTRLTVV.

The V call is TRBV6-1, the J call TRBJ1-1; 9 bases are a match to TRBD1. This CDR3 is built from 18 residues. Germline CDR1 MNHNS, CDR2 SASEGT. V lost 2 bases to trimming and J lost 1 base; unmatched junction nucleotides: 11. CDR3 nucleotide sequence: TGTGCCAGCAGTGAACGTGGGACAGGGCGCCCTAAGAACACTGAAGCTTTCTTT. As protein: CASSERGTGRPKNTEAFF.